Sequencing of this TCR beta chain was carried out in a study of blood T cell repertoires in COVID-19. Sequencing was performed with immunoSEQ multiplex PCR; in TCRdb, only in-frame clones are kept and a portion is missing. The table records about 250,000 clones, around 87% of them present only once. Germline assignment: CDR1 LNHDA and CDR2 SQIVND (reference sequence). CDR3 length equals 16 residues. The V gene lost 3 bases and the J gene lost 0 bases, with 12 bases spanning the gap. V usage is TRBV19 and J usage is TRBJ2-1; TRBD2 is a possible D gene (6 bases). The TCR originated in a woman under 40 with acute COVID-19. Sequenced input: PBMCs or T cells enriched from blood (not recorded which). The CDR3 DNA follows: TGTGCCAGTAGTATCCGGGACTTTAGCTCCTACAATGAGCAGTTCTTC. This gives the protein CASSIRDFSSYNEQFF.